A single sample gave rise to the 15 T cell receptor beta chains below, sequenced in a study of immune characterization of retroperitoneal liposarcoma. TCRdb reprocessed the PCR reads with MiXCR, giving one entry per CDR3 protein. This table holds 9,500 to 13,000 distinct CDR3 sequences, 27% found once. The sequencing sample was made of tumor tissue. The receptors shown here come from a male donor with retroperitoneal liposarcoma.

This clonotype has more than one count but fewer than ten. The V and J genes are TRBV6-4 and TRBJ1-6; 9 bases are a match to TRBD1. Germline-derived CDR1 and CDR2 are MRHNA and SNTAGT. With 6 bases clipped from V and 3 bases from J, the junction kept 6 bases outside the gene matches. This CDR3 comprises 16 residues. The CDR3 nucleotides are TGTGCCAGCAGAATACAGGGGGCCAACTATAATTCACCCCTCCACTTT. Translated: CASRIQGANYNSPLHF.

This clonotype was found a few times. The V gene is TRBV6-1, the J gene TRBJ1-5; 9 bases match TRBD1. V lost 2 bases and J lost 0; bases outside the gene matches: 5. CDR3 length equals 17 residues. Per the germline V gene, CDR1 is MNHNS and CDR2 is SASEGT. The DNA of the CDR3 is TGTGCCAGCAGTGAATGGGGACAGGGAAATAGCAATCAGCCCCAGCATTTT. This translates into CASSEWGQGNSNQPQHF.

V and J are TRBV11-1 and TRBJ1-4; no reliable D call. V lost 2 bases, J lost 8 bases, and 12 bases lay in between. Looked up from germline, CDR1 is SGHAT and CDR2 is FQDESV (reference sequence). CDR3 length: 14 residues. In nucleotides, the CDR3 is TGTGCCAGCAGCTTAACAGCGGTGGGAGAAAAACTGTTTTTT. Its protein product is CASSLTAVGEKLFF. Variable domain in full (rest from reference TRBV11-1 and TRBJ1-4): EAEVAQSPRYKITEKSQAVAFWCDPISGHATLYWYRQILGQGPELLVQFQDESVVDDSQLPKDRFSAERLKGVDSTLKIQPAELGDSAMYLCASSLTAVGEKLFFGSGTQLSVL.

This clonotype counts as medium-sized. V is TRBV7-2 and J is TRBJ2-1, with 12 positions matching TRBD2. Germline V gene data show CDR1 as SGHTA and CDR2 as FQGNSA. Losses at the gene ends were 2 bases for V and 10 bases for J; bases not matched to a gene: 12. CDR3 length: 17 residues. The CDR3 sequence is CASSLYPSGRAANEQFF. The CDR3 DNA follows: TGTGCCAGCAGCTTATATCCTAGCGGGAGGGCCGCCAACGAGCAGTTCTTC.

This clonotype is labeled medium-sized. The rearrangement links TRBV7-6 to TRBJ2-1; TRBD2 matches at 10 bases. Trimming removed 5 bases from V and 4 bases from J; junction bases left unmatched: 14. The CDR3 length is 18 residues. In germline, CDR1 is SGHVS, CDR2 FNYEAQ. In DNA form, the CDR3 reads TGTGCCAGCAGCGGGACTAGCGACGATAGAGGGGGATACAATGAGCAGTTCTTC. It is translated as CASSGTSDDRGGYNEQFF. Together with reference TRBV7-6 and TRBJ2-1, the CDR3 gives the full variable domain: GAGVSQSPRYKVTKRGQDVALRCDPISGHVSLYWYRQALGQGPEFLTYFNYEAQQDKSGLPNDRFSAERPEGSISTLTIQRTEQRDSAMYRCASSGTSDDRGGYNEQFFGPGTRLTVL.

The CDR3 DNA reads TGTGCCAGCGGAGCCTACGAGCAGTACTTC. It codes for CASGAYEQYF. The rearrangement uses TRBV6-6 and TRBJ2-1, with D unclear. The better agreement between TRBJ2-7 and the DNA end casts doubt on the J call. Germline V gives CDR1 MNHNY, CDR2 SVGAGI (reference sequence). The CDR3 covers 10 residues.

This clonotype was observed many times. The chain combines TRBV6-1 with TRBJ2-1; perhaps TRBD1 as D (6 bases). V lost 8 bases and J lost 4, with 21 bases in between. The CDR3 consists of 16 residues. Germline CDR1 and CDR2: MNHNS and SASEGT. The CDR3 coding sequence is TGTGCCAGCGGAAATACAGGGTCCACCGATTACAATGAGCAGTTCTTC. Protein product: CASGNTGSTDYNEQFF.

CDR3 sequence reads: CASSRNGGQGRTGELFF. The CDR3 bases are TGTGCCAGCAGTCGTAATGGTGGACAGGGGCGGACCGGGGAGCTGTTTTTT. This chain uses TRBV6-1 with TRBJ2-2, with 9 bases lining up with TRBD1. The CDR3 extends over 17 amino acids. With 5 bases clipped from V and 5 bases from J, the junction kept 12 bases outside the gene matches. From germline, CDR1 is MNHNS and CDR2 SASEGT.

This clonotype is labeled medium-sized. The CDR3 bases are TGTGCCAGCAGCGACCTCCAGGCTGAGCAGTACTTC. Protein sequence: CASSDLQAEQYF. The chain carries TRBV6-1 and TRBJ2-1; D is unresolved. The closer fit of TRBJ2-7 to the DNA end suggests the J call may be wrong. Germline V gene sequence: CDR1 MNHNS, CDR2 SASEGT. The CDR3 loop spans 12 amino acids.

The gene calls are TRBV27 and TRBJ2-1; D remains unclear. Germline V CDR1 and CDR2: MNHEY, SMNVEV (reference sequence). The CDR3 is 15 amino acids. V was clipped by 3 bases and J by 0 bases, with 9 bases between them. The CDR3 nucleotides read TGTGCCAGCAGTTTCAGACAAAGCTCCTACAATGAGCAGTTCTTC. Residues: CASSFRQSSYNEQFF.

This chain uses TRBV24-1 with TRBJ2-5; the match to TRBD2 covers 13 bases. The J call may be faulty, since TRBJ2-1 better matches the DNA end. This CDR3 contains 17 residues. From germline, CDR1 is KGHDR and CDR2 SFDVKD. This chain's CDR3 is CATSDRRTSGRLHEQFF. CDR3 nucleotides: TGTGCCACCAGTGATCGAAGGACTAGCGGGAGACTTCATGAGCAGTTCTTC.

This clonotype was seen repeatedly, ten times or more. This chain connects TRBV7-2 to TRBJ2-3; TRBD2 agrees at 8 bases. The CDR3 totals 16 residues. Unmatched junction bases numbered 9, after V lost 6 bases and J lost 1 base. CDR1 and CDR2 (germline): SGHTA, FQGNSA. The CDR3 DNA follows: TGTGCCAGCAGTCTAGTGTGGCGGGGGGGCACAGATACGCAGTATTTT. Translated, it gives CASSLVWRGGTDTQYF.

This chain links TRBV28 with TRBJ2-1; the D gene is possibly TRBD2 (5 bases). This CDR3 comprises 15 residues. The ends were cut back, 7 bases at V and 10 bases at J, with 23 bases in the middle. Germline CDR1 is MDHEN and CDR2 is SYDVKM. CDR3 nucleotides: TGTGCCAGCATCCAGAGAGGGATTTTAAGGTACGAGCAGTTCTTC. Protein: CASIQRGILRYEQFF.

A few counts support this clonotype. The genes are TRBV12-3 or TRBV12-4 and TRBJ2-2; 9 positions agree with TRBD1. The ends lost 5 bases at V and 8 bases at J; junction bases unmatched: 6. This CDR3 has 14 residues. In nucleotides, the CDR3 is TGTGCCAGCAGTATGGGACAGGGAGTTGGGGAGCTGTTTTTT. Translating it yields CASSMGQGVGELFF.

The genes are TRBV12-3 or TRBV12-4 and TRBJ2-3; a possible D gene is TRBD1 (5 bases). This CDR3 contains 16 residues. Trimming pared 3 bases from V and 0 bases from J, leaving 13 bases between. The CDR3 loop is CASSFGARTSTDTQYF. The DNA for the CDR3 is TGTGCCAGCAGTTTTGGGGCGCGCACTAGCACAGATACGCAGTATTTT.